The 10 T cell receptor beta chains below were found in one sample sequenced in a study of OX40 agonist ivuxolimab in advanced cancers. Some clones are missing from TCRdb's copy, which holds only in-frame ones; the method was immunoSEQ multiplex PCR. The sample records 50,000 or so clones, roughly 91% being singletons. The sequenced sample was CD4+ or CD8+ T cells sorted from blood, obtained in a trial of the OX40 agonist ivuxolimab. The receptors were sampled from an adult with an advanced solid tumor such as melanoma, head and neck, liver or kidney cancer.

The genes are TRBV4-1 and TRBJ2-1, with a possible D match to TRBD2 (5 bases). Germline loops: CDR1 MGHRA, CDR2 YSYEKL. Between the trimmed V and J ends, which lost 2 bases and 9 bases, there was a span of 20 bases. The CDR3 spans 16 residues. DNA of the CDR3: TGCGCCAGCAGCCAAAAACGAGGACTGAACCCCGGTGAGCAGTTCTTC. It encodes CASSQKRGLNPGEQFF.

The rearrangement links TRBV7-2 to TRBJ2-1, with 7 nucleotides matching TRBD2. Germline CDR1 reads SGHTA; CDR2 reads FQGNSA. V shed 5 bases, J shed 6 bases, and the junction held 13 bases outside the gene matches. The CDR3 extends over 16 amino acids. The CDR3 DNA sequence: TGTGCCAGCAGCCATAGTATCTGGGAGGGCCTCAATGAGCAGTTCTTC. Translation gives CASSHSIWEGLNEQFF.

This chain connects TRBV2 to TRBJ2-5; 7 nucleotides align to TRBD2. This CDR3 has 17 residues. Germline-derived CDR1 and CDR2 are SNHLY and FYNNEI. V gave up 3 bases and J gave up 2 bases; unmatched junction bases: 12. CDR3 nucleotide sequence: TGTGCCAGCAGTGATTTGGCGGGAGTACCCGGACAAGAGACCCAGTACTTC. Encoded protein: CASSDLAGVPGQETQYF.

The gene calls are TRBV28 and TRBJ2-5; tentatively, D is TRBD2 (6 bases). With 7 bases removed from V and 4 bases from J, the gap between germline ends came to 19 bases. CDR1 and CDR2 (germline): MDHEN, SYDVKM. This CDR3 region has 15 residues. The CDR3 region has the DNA TGTGCCAGCATTAGCCGGGATTGGAGGGGAGAGACCCAGTACTTC. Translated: CASISRDWRGETQYF.

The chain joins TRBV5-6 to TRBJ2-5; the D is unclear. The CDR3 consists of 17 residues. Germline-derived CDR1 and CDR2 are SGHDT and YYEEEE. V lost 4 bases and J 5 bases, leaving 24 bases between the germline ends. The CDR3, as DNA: TGTGCCAGCAGCCGGGCGGCACTTATTTCATCTCGTGAGACCCAGTACTTC. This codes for CASSRAALISSRETQYF.

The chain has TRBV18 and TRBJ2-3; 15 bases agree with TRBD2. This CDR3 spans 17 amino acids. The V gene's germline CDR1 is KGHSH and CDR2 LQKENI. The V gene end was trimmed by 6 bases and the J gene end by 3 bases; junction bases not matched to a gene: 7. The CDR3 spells CASSPGLAGGDTDTQYF. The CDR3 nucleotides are TGTGCCAGCTCCCCGGGACTAGCGGGAGGTGATACAGATACGCAGTATTTT.

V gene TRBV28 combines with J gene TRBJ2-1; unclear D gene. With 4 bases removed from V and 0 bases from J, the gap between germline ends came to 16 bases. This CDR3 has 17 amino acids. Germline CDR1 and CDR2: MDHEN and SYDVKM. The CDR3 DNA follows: TGTGCCAGCAGTTCCCCCCGCGAGGACCCCTCCTACAATGAGCAGTTCTTC. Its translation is CASSSPREDPSYNEQFF.

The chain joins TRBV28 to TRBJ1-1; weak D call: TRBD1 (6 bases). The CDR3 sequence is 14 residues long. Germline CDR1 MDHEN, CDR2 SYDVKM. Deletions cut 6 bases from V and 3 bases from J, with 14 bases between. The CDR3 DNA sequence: TGTGCCAGCAGGCAAATACAGGGTTACACTGAAGCTTTCTTT. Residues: CASRQIQGYTEAFF.

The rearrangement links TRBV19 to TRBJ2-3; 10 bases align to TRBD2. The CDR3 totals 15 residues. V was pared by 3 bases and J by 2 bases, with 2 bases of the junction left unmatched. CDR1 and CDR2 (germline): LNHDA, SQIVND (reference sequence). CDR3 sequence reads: CASSMTSGYTDTQYF. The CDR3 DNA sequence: TGTGCCAGTAGTATGACTAGCGGGTACACAGATACGCAGTATTTT.

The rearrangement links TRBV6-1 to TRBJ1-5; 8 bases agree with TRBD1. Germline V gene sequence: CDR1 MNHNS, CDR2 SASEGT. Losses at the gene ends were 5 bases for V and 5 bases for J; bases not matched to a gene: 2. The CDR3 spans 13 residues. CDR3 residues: CASSPGGDQPQHF. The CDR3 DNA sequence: TGTGCCAGCAGTCCAGGGGGCGATCAGCCCCAGCATTTT.